The 12 T cell receptor beta chains below were found in one sample sequenced in a study of identifying expanded T cells in peripheral blood. Using immunoSEQ multiplex PCR, the repertoire was profiled, and TCRdb retains in-frame clones only, with some absent. The sample lists approximately 85,000 clones, approximately 90% seen once, with roughly 19% in the top ten. Sequencing used blood. The source of these receptors is a person between 18 and 70 years old in good health.

This sequence joins TRBV11-2 and TRBJ1-5; D may be TRBD1 (5 bases). This CDR3 has 19 residues. The V and J ends lost 8 bases and 6 bases respectively, with 32 bases between them. Germline lookup yields CDR1 SGHAT and CDR2 FQNNGV. The CDR3 here is CASPRCGTGTYREIQPQHF. In nucleotides, the CDR3 is TGTGCCAGCCCCCGATGTGGAACTGGGACCTATAGGGAAATTCAGCCCCAGCATTTT. The full variable domain, rest sourced from reference TRBV11-2 and TRBJ1-5, is EAGVAQSPRYKIIEKRQSVAFWCNPISGHATLYWYQQILGQGPKLLIQFQNNGVVDDSQLPKDRFSAERLKGVDSTLKIQPAKLEDSAVYLCASPRCGTGTYREIQPQHFGDGTRLSIL.

The rearrangement joins TRBV5-4 to TRBJ2-7, with D uncertain. V gave up 0 bases and J gave up 7 bases, with 11 bases separating them. Germline assignment: CDR1 SGHNT and CDR2 YYREEE (reference sequence). The CDR3 is 13 amino acids. The CDR3 region is CASSLGFQVEQYF. In nucleotides, the CDR3 is TGTGCCAGCAGCTTGGGTTTCCAGGTTGAGCAGTACTTC.

The rearrangement links TRBV10-3 to TRBJ1-2, with D possibly being TRBD1 (5 bases). Trimming shortened V by 6 bases and J by 6 bases, and 11 bases separated the two germline ends. The CDR3 covers 12 residues. Per the germline V gene, CDR1 is ENHRY and CDR2 is SYGVKD. For the CDR3, the DNA is TGTGCCATCAGCCGTGGACAAGATGGCTACACCTTC. The encoded protein is CAISRGQDGYTF.

The V and J genes are TRBV29-1 and TRBJ1-1; the D is unclear. The germline V gene encodes CDR1 SQVTM and CDR2 ANQGSEA. Between the trimmed V and J ends, which lost 4 bases and 4 bases, there was a span of 10 bases. CDR3 length equals 12 residues. The CDR3 nucleotides are TGCAGCGTTGTTCAGAGCCTCACTGAAGCTTTCTTT. Encoded protein: CSVVQSLTEAFF. Variable domain in full (rest from reference TRBV29-1 and TRBJ1-1): SAVISQKPSRDICQRGTSLTIQCQVDSQVTMMFWYRQQPGQSLTLIATANQGSEATYESGFVIDKFPISRPNLTFSTLTVSNMSPEDSSIYLCSVVQSLTEAFFGQGTRLTVV.

The chain couples TRBV4-1 to TRBJ2-5; D may correspond to TRBD1 or TRBD2 (5 bases each). The V end was cut by 4 bases, the J end by 4 bases, with 22 bases between. Per germline, CDR1 MGHRA and CDR2 YSYEKL. The CDR3 is made up of 17 amino acids. CDR3 sequence reads: CASSPSHPAGSGETQYF. In nucleotides, the CDR3 is TGCGCCAGCAGCCCCAGCCACCCCGCAGGGAGCGGAGAGACCCAGTACTTC.

DNA for the CDR3: TGTGCCAGCAGCTTTAGCGGGGGCCAAGAGACCCAGTACTTC. Translated, it gives CASSFSGGQETQYF. V and J are TRBV7-7 and TRBJ2-5; 9 positions match TRBD2. This CDR3 region has 14 residues. Germline lookup yields CDR1 SSHAT and CDR2 FNYEAQ (reference sequence). V lost 3 bases and J lost 1; bases outside the gene matches: 0.

J is TRBJ2-5 and V is TRBV7-6, with 9 nucleotides matching TRBD1. V trimming: 1 base; J trimming: 0 bases; junction bases outside the gene matches: 3. Germline-derived CDR1 and CDR2 are SGHVS and FNYEAQ. CDR3 length: 16 residues. CDR3 amino acids: CASSLGGTGYQETQYF. CDR3 DNA sequence: TGTGCCAGCAGCTTAGGCGGGACAGGGTACCAAGAGACCCAGTACTTC.

This clone was seen once. The same CDR3 arises from other DNA sequences in this sample as well. This chain joins TRBV13 and TRBJ1-1; D unresolved. The germline V and J ends were trimmed by 3 bases and 1 base, with 3 bases remaining between them. Germline V gives CDR1 PRHDT, CDR2 FYEKMQ (reference sequence). There are 12 residues in the CDR3. The CDR3 sequence: CASSLGNTEAFF. In DNA form, the CDR3 reads TGTGCCAGCAGCTTGGGGAACACTGAAGCTTTCTTT.

The chain links TRBV7-9 to TRBJ2-2; a weak D match, TRBD2 (6 bases). From germline, CDR1 is SEHNR and CDR2 FQNEAQ (reference sequence). This CDR3 comprises 17 residues. The germline V and J ends were trimmed by 5 bases and 2 bases, with 18 bases remaining between them. For the CDR3, the DNA is TGTGCCAGCAGCCCAGACTTGGGACTCGAAAACACCGGGGAGCTGTTTTTT. The encoded protein is CASSPDLGLENTGELFF.

This chain connects TRBV6-5 to TRBJ1-2, with D perhaps matching TRBD1 (6 bases). Germline V lookup: CDR1 MNHEY, CDR2 SVGAGI. This CDR3 is built from 14 residues. V dropped 2 bases and J dropped 3 bases, with 10 bases sitting between them. The chain's CDR3 is CASSYGQGHYGYTF. The CDR3 region has the DNA TGTGCCAGCAGTTACGGCCAGGGGCACTATGGCTACACCTTC.

V gene TRBV11-2 combines with J gene TRBJ2-5; D is possibly TRBD1 or TRBD2 (7 bases each). The CDR3 covers 15 residues. CDR1 is SGHAT and CDR2 is FQNNGV in the germline V gene. The V end was cut by 8 bases, the J end by 5 bases, with 21 bases between. CDR3 sequence (DNA): TGTGCCAGCGGAGTCCCCCAGGGGGGGTGGGAGACCCAGTACTTC. Its protein product is CASGVPQGGWETQYF.

This clone was detected once. This chain joins TRBV28 and TRBJ1-5, with 7 nucleotides matching TRBD1. The germline V gene encodes CDR1 MDHEN and CDR2 SYDVKM. The length of the CDR3 is 17 residues. Germline trimming cut 4 bases from V and 6 bases from J; bases unmatched to any gene: 15. The CDR3 sequence is CASSSDTPQGYGQPQHF. In DNA, the CDR3 is TGTGCCAGCAGTTCAGACACTCCACAGGGGTACGGTCAGCCCCAGCATTTT.